This T cell receptor (beta chain) was documented in a study of T-cell memory formation after mild COVID-19. Whole-study context: The study found TCR clusters largely donor specific.

There are a few counts of this clonotype. Trimming took off 1 base at V and 5 bases at J, with 7 bases between the two ends. There are 13 residues in the CDR3. Germline assignment: CDR1 KGHDR and CDR2 SFDVKD. With constant-segment primers, 5'RACE yielded cDNA libraries of TCR alpha and TCR beta that carried sample barcodes and UMIs. TCRdb re-called the 5' RACE reads through MiXCR, storing one row per CDR3 protein. Among 450,000 to 650,000 distinct CDR3 sequences listed, 15% to 20% were seen once. Sequencing input: PBMCs or a T cell subset sorted from them (not recorded which). V and J are TRBV24-1 and TRBJ1-1; the D gene is possibly TRBD1 (5 bases). The clonotype was recovered from an adult woman who had mild COVID-19 (a few samples of this study predate the infection). Cell type and time point are not known. The CDR3 sequence is CATSDFWGTEAFF. CDR3 DNA sequence: TGTGCCACCAGTGATTTTTGGGGGACTGAAGCTTTCTTT.